This is a list of T cell receptor beta chains from one sample in a study of cytotoxic CD8 clonotypes in ibrutinib-treated CLL. TCRdb's copy holds only in-frame clones and misses some; the assay was immunoSEQ multiplex PCR. The profile shows approximately 320,000 clones, 67% of them singletons. The sequenced sample was PBMCs, obtained after 36 months of ibrutinib treatment. The receptors derive from a human donor with chronic lymphocytic leukemia. CDR3s include the opening cysteine and the closing phenylalanine or tryptophan. A D gene is named only where the DNA matches it firmly.

j_gene	d_gene	v_gene	CDR3aa
TRBJ2-4	NA	TRBV7-2	CASSQRGISKNIQYF
TRBJ2-7	TRBD2	TRBV5-1	CASSTALAGVGYEQYF
TRBJ2-5	NA	TRBV19	CASKGGTQETQYF
TRBJ2-5	NA	TRBV6-5	CASSFGLSSETQYF
TRBJ2-7	NA	TRBV5-1	CASSLDANSYEQYF
TRBJ2-2	NA	TRBV29-1	CSVEIGPGELFF
TRBJ1-1	NA	TRBV5-1	CASGKGGTEAFF
TRBJ2-7	NA	TRBV19	CASSIDSEVEYEQYF
TRBJ1-2	NA	TRBV14	CASSQRRASALGYTF
TRBJ2-3	TRBD2	TRBV5-1	CASSGTSGGNTQYF
TRBJ2-5	NA	TRBV5-1	CASSLQEQETQYF
TRBJ1-1	NA	TRBV7-3	CASSSRPPGVDTEAFF
TRBJ2-3	NA	TRBV28	CASSSGDRSTDTQYF
TRBJ1-5	NA	TRBV7-2	CASGGQPQHF
TRBJ2-5	NA	TRBV7-9	CASSFSGARETQYF
TRBJ1-5	TRBD1	TRBV7-2	CASSTRGLANQPQHF
TRBJ1-5	TRBD1	TRBV19	CASSIVQGAQPQHF
TRBJ2-5	NA	TRBV29-1	CSGFQETQYF
TRBJ2-5	NA	TRBV18	CASSPLPGPLVGETQYF
TRBJ1-2	NA	TRBV7-9	CASSLTTGSVYGYTF
TRBJ1-6	TRBD1	TRBV7-6	CASSHRGGPGTGSSHNSPHHF
TRBJ1-2	NA	TRBV30	CAWICTWHPTNGYTF
TRBJ1-6	NA	TRBV4-2	CASSHPGRDIPNSPLHF
TRBJ2-7	TRBD2	TRBV19	CASSIVGTSYEQYF
TRBJ2-5	NA	TRBV5-6	CASSSARENLRETQYF
TRBJ1-5	TRBD1	TRBV7-8	CASSPGTGLGQPQHF
TRBJ2-3	TRBD1	TRBV5-1	CASSEGQVGTDTQYF
TRBJ2-5	NA	TRBV5-4	CASRSRLEEETQYF
TRBJ2-7	TRBD1	TRBV18	CASSPLGGQGLLRGEQYF
TRBJ1-2	NA	TRBV9	CASSVQESYGYTF
TRBJ2-5	NA	TRBV7-2	CASSPGETQYF
TRBJ2-1	TRBD1	TRBV29-1	CSVDVDRGVF
TRBJ2-3	TRBD2	TRBV27	CASSLRGSGVDTQYF
TRBJ2-5	TRBD1	TRBV9	CASSVAPDRGLETQYF
TRBJ2-3	TRBD2	TRBV4-1	CASSSTSGGRADTQYF
TRBJ1-5	TRBD1	TRBV6-1	CASSADRAGNQPQHF
TRBJ2-7	NA	TRBV11-2	CASSPGRHYEQYF
TRBJ1-5	TRBD1	TRBV9	CASSRGQGLGGNQPQHF
TRBJ1-6	TRBD1	TRBV19	CASSIGDRVNSPLHF
TRBJ2-2	NA	TRBV18	CASSPGINTGELFF
TRBJ2-1	TRBD1	TRBV5-1	CASSSSPGTGLYNEQFF
TRBJ1-4	TRBD1	TRBV4-1	CASSQVIQGELFF
TRBJ2-3	NA	TRBV7-3	CASSLGLGGTDTQYF
TRBJ2-2	NA	TRBV4-1	CASSQILTGELFF
TRBJ2-7	NA	TRBV4-3	CASSQDISNYEQYF
TRBJ2-3	TRBD2	TRBV28	CASSWISGSSDTQYF
TRBJ2-7	NA	TRBV29-1	CIAPAVGVVFSYEQYF
TRBJ2-1	TRBD2	TRBV6-5	CASSYSNLAGAKQFF
TRBJ2-1	TRBD2	TRBV27	CASSSWTSGSSNEQFF
TRBJ2-1	TRBD2	TRBV5-1	CASSLGTSGMGHEQFF
TRBJ1-1	NA	TRBV5-1	CASSPTRSTEAFF
TRBJ2-2	TRBD2	TRBV7-3	CASSLLAEAGELFF
TRBJ2-7	TRBD2	TRBV7-2	CASNLAGGFSYEQYF
TRBJ1-5	NA	TRBV14	CASSQSRGQPQHF